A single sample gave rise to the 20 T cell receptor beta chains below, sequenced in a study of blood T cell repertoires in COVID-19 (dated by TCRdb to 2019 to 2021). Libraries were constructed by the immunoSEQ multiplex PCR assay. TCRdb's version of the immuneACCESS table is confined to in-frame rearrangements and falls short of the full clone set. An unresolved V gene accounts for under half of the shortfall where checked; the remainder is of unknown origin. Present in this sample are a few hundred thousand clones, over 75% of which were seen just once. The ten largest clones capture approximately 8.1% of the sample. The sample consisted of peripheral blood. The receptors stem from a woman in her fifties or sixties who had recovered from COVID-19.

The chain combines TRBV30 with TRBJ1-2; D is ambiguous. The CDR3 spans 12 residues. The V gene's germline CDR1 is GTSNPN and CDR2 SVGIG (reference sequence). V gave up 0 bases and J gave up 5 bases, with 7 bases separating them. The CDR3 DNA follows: TGTGCCTGGAGTGTACTTTTGTATGGCTACACCTTC. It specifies CAWSVLLYGYTF.

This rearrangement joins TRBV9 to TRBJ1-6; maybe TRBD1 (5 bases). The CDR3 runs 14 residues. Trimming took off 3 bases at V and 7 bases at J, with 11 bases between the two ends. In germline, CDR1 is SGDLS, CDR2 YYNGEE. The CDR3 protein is CASSAGLTNSPLHF. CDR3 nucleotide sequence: TGTGCCAGCAGCGCGGGACTGACAAATTCACCCCTCCACTTT. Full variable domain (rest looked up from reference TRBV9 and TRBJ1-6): DSGVTQTPKHLITATGQRVTLRCSPRSGDLSVYWYQQSLDQGLQFLIQYYNGEERAKGNILERFSAQQFPDLHSELNLSSLELGDSALYFCASSAGLTNSPLHFGNGTRLTVT.

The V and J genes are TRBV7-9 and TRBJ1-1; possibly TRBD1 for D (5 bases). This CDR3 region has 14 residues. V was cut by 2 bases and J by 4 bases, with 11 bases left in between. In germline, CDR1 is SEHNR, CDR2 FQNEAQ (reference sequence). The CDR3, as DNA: TGTGCCAGCAGCTTAAAAGACAGTGCCACTGAAGCTTTCTTT. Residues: CASSLKDSATEAFF.

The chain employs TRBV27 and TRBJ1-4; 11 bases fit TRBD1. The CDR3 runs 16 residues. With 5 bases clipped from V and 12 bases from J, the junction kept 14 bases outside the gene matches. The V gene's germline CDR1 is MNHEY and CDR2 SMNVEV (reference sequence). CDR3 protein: CASSRGTGGFVRELFF. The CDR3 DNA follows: TGTGCCAGCAGTAGGGGGACAGGGGGGTTTGTTCGCGAACTGTTTTTT.

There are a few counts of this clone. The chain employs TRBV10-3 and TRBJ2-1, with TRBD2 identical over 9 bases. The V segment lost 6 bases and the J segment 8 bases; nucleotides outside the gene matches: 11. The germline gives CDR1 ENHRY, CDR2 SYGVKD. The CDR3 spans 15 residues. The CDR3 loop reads CAISSDGTSTDEQFF. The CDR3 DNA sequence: TGTGCCATCAGCAGCGACGGGACTAGCACGGATGAGCAGTTCTTC.

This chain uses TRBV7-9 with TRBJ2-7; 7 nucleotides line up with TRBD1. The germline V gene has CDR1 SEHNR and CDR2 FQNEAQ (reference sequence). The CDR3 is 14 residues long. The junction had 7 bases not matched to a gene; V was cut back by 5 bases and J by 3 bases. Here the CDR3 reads CASSKDRVHYEQYF. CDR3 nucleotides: TGTGCCAGCAGCAAAGACAGGGTGCACTACGAGCAGTACTTC.

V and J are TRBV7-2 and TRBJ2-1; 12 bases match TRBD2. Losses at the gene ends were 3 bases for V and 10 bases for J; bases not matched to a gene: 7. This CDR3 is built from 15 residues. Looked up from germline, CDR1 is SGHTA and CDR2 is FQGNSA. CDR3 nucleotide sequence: TGTGCCAGCAGCTTGTTCCTAGCGGGGGGGCTGGAGCAGTTCTTC. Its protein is CASSLFLAGGLEQFF.

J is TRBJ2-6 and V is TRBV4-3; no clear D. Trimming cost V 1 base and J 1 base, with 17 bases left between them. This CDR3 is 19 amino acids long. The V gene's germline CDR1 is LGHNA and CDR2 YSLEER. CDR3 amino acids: CASSQVLPLTYSGANVLTF. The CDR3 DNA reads TGCGCCAGCAGCCAAGTACTCCCCTTGACTTATTCTGGGGCCAACGTCCTGACTTTC.

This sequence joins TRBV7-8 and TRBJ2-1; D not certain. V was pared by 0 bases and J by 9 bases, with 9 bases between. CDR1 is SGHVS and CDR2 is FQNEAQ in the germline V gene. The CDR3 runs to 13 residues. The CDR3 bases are TGTGCCAGCAGCTTAGCTTTTTTCGGTGAGCAGTTCTTC. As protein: CASSLAFFGEQFF.

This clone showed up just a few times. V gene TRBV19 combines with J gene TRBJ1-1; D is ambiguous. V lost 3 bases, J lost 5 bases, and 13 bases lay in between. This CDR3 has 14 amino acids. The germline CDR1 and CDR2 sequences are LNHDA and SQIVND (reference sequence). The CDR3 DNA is TGTGCCAGTAGTATCGGAGGGCTGGGGACTGAAGCTTTCTTT. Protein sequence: CASSIGGLGTEAFF.

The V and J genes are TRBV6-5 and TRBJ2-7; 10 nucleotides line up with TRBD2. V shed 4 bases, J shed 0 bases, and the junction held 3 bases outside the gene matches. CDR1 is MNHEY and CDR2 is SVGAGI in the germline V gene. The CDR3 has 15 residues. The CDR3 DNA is TGTGCCAGCAGTTCAGCGGGAGGGGTCTCCTACGAGCAGTACTTC. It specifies CASSSAGGVSYEQYF.

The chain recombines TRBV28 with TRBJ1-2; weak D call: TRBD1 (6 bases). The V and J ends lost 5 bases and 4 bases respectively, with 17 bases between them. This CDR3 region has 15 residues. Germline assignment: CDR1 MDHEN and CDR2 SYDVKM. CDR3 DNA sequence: TGTGCCAGCAGTCCACGGGACAACCGGCCCTATGGCTACACCTTC. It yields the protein CASSPRDNRPYGYTF.

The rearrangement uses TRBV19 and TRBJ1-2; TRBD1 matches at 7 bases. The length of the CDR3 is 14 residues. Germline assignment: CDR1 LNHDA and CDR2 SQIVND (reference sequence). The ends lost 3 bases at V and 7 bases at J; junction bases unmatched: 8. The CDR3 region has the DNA TGTGCCAGTAGTATTGAACAGGGGATTGGTGGCTACACCTTC. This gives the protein CASSIEQGIGGYTF.

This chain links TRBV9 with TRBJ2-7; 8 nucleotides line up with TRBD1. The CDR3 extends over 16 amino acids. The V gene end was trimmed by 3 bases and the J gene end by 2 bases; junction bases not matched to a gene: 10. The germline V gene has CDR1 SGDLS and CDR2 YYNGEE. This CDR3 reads CASSAREGTGTYEQYF. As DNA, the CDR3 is TGTGCCAGCAGCGCTCGGGAAGGGACAGGAACCTACGAGCAGTACTTC.

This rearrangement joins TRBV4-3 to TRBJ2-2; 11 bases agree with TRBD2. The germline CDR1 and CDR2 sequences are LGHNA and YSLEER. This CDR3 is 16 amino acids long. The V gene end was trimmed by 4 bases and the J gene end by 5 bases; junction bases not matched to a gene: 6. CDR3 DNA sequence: TGCGCCAGCAGCCGCAAAACTAGCGGGGGAACCGGGGAGCTGTTTTTT. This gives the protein CASSRKTSGGTGELFF.

The CDR3 bases are TGTGCCAGCAGAGCCTCAGGGGTAGTGAACACTGAAGCTTTCTTT. Its protein product is CASRASGVVNTEAFF. The chain recombines TRBV7-2 with TRBJ1-1, with D tentatively TRBD1 (6 bases). The CDR3 totals 15 residues. Trimming left V 6 bases short and J 0 bases short, with 14 bases between. Germline CDR1 and CDR2: SGHTA and FQGNSA.

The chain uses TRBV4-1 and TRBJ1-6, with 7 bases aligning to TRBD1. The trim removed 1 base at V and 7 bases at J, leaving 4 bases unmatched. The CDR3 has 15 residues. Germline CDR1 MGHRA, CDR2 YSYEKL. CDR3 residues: CASSQATGSNSPLHF. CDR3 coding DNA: TGCGCCAGCAGCCAAGCGACAGGGTCCAATTCACCCCTCCACTTT.

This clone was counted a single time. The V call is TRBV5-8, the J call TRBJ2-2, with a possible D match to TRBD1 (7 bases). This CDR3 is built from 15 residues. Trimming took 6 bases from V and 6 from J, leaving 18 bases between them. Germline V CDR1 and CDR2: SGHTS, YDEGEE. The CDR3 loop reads CASTLRRGRPGELFF. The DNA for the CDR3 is TGTGCCAGCACCCTGCGGAGGGGGCGCCCCGGGGAGCTGTTTTTT.

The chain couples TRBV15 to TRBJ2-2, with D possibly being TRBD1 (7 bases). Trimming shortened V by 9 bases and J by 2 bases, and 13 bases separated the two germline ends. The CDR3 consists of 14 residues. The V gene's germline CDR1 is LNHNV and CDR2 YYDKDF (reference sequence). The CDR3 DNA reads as TGTGCCACTGCAGGGGGGCTAAACACCGGGGAGCTGTTTTTT. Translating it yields CATAGGLNTGELFF.

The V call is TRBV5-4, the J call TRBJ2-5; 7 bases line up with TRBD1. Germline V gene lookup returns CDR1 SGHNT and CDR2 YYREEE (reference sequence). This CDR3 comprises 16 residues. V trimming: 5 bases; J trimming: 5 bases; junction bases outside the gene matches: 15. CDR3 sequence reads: CASRLDPGQITETQYF. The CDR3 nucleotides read TGTGCCAGCAGGCTGGATCCGGGACAGATTACTGAGACCCAGTACTTC.